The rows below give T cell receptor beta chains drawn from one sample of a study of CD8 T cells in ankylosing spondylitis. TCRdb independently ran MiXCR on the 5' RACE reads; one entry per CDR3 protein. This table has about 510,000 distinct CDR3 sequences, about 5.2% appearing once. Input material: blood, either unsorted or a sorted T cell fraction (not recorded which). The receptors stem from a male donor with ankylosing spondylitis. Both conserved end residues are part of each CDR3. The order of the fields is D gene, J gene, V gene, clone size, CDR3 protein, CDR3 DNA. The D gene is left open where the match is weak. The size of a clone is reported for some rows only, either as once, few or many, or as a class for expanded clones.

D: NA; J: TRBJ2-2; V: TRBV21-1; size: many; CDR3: CASTSRRANTGELFF; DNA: TGTGCCAGCACCTCCCGAAGAGCGAACACCGGGGAGCTGTTTTTT
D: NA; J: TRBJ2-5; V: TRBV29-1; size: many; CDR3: CSVGAETQYF; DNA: TGCAGCGTTGGGGCGGAGACCCAGTACTTC
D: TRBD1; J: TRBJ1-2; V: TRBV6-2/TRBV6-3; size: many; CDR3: CASGTGGRNGYTF; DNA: TGTGCCAGCGGGACAGGGGGAAGGAATGGCTACACCTTC
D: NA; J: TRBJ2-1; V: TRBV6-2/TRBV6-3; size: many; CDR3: CASSPYRVNEQFF; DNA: TGTGCCAGCAGTCCCTACAGGGTAAATGAGCAGTTCTTC
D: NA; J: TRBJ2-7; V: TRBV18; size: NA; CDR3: CASSPPVGNEQYF; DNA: TGTGCCAGCTCACCACCGGTGGGGAACGAGCAGTACTTC
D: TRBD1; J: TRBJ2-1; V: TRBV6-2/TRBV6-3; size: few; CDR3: CASSYSGTGGSGATYNEQFF; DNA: TGTGCCAGCAGTTACTCGGGGACAGGGGGTAGCGGGGCCACTTACAATGAGCAGTTCTTC
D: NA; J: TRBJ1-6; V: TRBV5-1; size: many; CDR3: CASSPGAGAVSPLHF; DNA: TGCGCCAGCAGCCCGGGGGCGGGGGCCGTTTCACCCCTCCACTTT
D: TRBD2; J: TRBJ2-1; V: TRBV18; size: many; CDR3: CASSSGLAWYNEQFF; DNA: TGTGCCAGCTCATCAGGACTAGCGTGGTACAATGAGCAGTTCTTC
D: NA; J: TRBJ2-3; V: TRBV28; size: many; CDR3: CASSFDQGTDTQYF; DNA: TGTGCCAGCAGTTTTGATCAGGGCACAGATACGCAGTATTTT
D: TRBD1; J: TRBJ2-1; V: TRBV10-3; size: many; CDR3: CAISDFTGTGGNEQFF; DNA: TGTGCCATCAGTGATTTTACGGGGACAGGGGGCAATGAGCAGTTCTTC
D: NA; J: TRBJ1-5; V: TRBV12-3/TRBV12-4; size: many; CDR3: CASNPGQSGLSQPQHF; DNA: TGTGCCAGCAACCCGGGACAAAGCGGATTAAGTCAGCCCCAGCATTTT
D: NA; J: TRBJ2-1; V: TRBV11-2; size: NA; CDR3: CASERDSYNEQFF; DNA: TGTGCCAGCGAAAGAGACAGTTACAATGAGCAGTTCTTC
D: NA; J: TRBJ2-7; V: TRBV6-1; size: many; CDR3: CATSTGPLYEQYF; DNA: TGTGCCACCTCGACGGGTCCCCTCTACGAGCAGTACTTC
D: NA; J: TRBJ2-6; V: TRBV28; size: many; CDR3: CASNPHSSGANVLTF; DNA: TGTGCCAGCAACCCCCACAGCTCTGGGGCCAACGTCCTGACTTTC
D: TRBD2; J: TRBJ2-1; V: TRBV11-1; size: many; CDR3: CASSLQGLAGGYEQFF; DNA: TGTGCCAGCAGCTTACAAGGACTAGCGGGAGGCTACGAGCAGTTCTTC
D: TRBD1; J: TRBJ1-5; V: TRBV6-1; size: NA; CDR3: CASRNTGTGGQPQHF; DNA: TGTGCCAGCAGAAACACCGGGACAGGCGGACAGCCCCAGCATTTT
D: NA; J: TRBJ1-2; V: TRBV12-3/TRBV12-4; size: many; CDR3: CASSFGDYGYTF; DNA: TGTGCCAGCAGCTTCGGAGACTATGGCTACACCTTC
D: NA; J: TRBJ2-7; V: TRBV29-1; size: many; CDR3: CSVEDRGGSYEQYF; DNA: TGCAGCGTTGAAGATCGCGGCGGGTCCTACGAGCAGTACTTC
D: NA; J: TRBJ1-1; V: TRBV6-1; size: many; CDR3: CASAGLLNTEAFF; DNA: TGTGCCAGCGCCGGGTTATTGAACACTGAAGCTTTCTTT
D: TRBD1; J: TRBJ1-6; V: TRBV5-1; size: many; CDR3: CASSLGTGESYNSPLHF; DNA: TGCGCCAGCAGCTTGGGGACAGGGGAATCCTATAATTCACCCCTCCACTTT
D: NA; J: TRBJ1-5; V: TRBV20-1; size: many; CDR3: CSVTQGGNQPQHF; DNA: TGCAGTGTTACGCAGGGAGGCAATCAGCCCCAGCATTTT
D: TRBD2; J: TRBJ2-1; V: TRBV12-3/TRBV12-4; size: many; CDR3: CASTPGLAGDNEQFF; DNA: TGTGCCAGCACCCCGGGACTAGCGGGAGACAATGAGCAGTTCTTC
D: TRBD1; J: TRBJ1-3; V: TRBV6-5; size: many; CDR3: CASSYGSTGGSGNTIYF; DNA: TGTGCCAGCAGTTACGGGTCTACAGGGGGCTCAGGAAACACCATATATTTT
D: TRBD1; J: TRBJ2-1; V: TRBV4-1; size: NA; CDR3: CASSRDRVDEQFF; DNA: TGCGCCAGCAGCCGAGACAGGGTGGATGAGCAGTTCTTC
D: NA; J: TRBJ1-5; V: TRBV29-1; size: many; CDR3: CSVPREEQFYSNQPQHF; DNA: TGCAGCGTCCCCCGGGAAGAGCAGTTCTATAGCAATCAGCCCCAGCATTTT
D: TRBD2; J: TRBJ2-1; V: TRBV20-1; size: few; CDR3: CSARASGTGGYNEQFF; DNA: TGCAGTGCCAGGGCTAGCGGGACGGGGGGTTACAATGAGCAGTTCTTC
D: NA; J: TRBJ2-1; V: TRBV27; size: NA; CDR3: CASRDVYGAYNEQFF; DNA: TGTGCCAGCCGGGACGTCTATGGGGCCTACAATGAGCAGTTCTTC